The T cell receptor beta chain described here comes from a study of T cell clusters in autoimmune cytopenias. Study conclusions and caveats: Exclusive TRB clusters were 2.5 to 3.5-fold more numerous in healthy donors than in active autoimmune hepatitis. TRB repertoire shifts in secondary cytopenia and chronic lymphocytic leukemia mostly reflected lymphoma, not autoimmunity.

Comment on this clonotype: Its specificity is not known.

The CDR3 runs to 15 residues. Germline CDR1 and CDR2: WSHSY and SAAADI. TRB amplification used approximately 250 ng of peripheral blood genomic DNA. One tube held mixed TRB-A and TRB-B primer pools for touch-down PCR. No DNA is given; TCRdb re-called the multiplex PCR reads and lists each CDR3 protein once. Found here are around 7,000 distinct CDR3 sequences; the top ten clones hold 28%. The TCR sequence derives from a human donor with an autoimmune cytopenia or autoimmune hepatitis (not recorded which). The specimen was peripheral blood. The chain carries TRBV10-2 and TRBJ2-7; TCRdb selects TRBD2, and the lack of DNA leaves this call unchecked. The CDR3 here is CASSESAGLAYEQYF.